This T cell receptor beta chain was identified in a study of regulatory T cells in long-lasting Graves disease. The time point: newly diagnosed GD, antithyroid drugs for less than 3 months. The TCR library was prepared using RNA isolated from PBMCs. TCR beta libraries were built with iRepertoire HTBI primers and Arm-PCR of CDR3 regions. In TCRdb, the multiplex PCR reads were re-called with MiXCR into one record per CDR3 protein. The top ten hold 12% of the sample, which has approximately 470,000 distinct CDR3 sequences, roughly 16% seen once. CDR3 size: 12 residues. The V end lost 2 bases, the J end lost 2 bases, and 3 bases lay between the germline ends. Germline assignment: CDR1 GTSNPN and CDR2 SVGIG (reference sequence). In this sample, this clonotype turned up a few times. A read error is possible here, since a much larger clone lies one base away. No conserved phenylalanine or tryptophan ends this CDR3, so it is likely a read error.

The same data also contributed to another study, on T cells in Graves' hyperthyroidism and ophthalmopathy. From that second work: Diagnoses used clinical symptoms, serum thyroxine and TRAb, thyroid ultrasound and orbital computed tomography.

The chain has TRBV30 and TRBJ2-2; no definite D call. Sequencing used peripheral blood mononuclear cells (PBMCs), obtained at new diagnosis, from a patient treated with antithyroid drugs. This receptor was taken from a middle-aged man with Graves disease. CDR3 sequence (DNA): TGTGCCTGGAGTCTTAACACCGGGGAGCTGTTTTGT. Protein sequence: CAWSLNTGELFC.